The sequence of this T cell receptor (beta chain) was determined in a study of T-cell memory formation after mild COVID-19. On the study more broadly: TCR clusters largely stayed donor specific.

Employing constant-segment primers, 5'RACE generated TCR alpha and TCR beta cDNA libraries bearing sample barcodes and UMIs. TCRdb ran MiXCR on the 5' RACE reads and lists one entry per CDR3 protein. The table records 310,000 or so distinct CDR3 sequences, roughly 15% of them present only once. Regarding the study as a whole: Memory cells collected pre-infection included some clones that later responded, suggesting cross-reactive memory joined. Contracting clones, day 15 to 85, had balanced CD4/CD8, and later expanders favored CD4+.

This clonotype was counted many times. Its antigen is unidentified. The V and J ends lost 6 bases and 6 bases respectively, with 18 bases between them. This CDR3 spans 15 amino acids. Germline values: CDR1 SGHTA, CDR2 FQGNSA. This TCR derives from a man in his late teens or twenties who had mild COVID-19 (a few samples of this study predate the infection). Cell type and time point are not known. Sequenced sample: PBMCs or a T cell subset sorted from them (not recorded which). This sequence joins TRBV7-2 and TRBJ2-1; D is undetermined. The DNA of the CDR3 is TGTGCCAGCAGTCCGGACCGGGCGGTGATCAATGAGCAGTTCTTC. Amino acids: CASSPDRAVINEQFF.